This passage covers 13 T cell receptor beta chains from one sample sequenced in a study of tumor-infiltrating lymphocytes in primary liver carcinoma. A constant-region primer served to make TCR beta cDNA from roughly 460 ng total RNA. Three rounds of nested multiplex PCR with slightly modified ARM-PCR produced TCR beta libraries. It was with TRBV1-TRBV30 forward primers and a C-beta reverse primer that the first two PCR rounds were run, at approximately 10 cycles each. TCRdb ran MiXCR on the multiplex PCR reads and lists one entry per CDR3 protein. Found here are about 310,000 distinct CDR3 sequences, around three fifths of them singletons; the top ten hold 15% to 20%. RNA isolated from unsorted whole blood supplied the blood RNA, with germline DNA also extracted. The sample comprised peripheral blood. The origin of the receptors is a woman under 40 with primary liver carcinoma and hepatitis B virus infection.

Points on this clonotype: A read error is likely, as this CDR3 ends without the conserved phenylalanine or tryptophan. The V and J genes are TRBV4-1 and TRBJ2-1; no firm D call. Looked up from germline, CDR1 is MGHRA and CDR2 is YSYEKL. This CDR3 comprises 16 residues. The CDR3 protein is CVSSQVDIISYNEQFL. The CDR3 nucleotides are TGCGTCAGCAGCCAAGTTGATATTATATCCTACAATGAGCAGTTCCTC.

This clonotype came up a few times. This chain joins TRBV12-3 or TRBV12-4 and TRBJ2-5; D is unresolved. Trimming took off 7 bases at V and 1 base at J, with 13 bases between the two ends. There are 14 residues in the CDR3. CDR3 nucleotides: TGTGCCAGCAATTACGGGCGACTCCAAGAGACCCAGTACTTC. Its translation is CASNYGRLQETQYF.

V gene TRBV5-5 combines with J gene TRBJ2-5; 7 bases match TRBD2. V shed 2 bases and J 5 bases; nucleotides not matched to a gene: 6. There are 14 residues in the CDR3. Germline CDR1 SGHKS, CDR2 YYEKEE (reference sequence). CDR3 loop: CASSFSTSAETQYF. The CDR3 DNA sequence: TGTGCCAGCAGCTTCTCTACTAGCGCGGAGACCCAGTACTTC.

In this sample, this clonotype turned up once. A read error is likely, as this CDR3 ends without the conserved phenylalanine or tryptophan. The chain carries TRBV11-2 and TRBJ2-3, with 11 bases fitting TRBD2. This CDR3 has 16 residues. The germline CDR1 and CDR2 sequences are SGHAT and FQNNGV. V trimming: 5 bases; J trimming: 2 bases; junction bases outside the gene matches: 6. CDR3 amino acids: CASSLLAGATTDTQYL. CDR3 coding DNA: TGTGCCAGCAGCCTACTAGCGGGGGCCACCACAGATACGCAGTATTTG.

To note about this clonotype: This may be a read error, as it is one base from a much larger clone. This chain connects TRBV4-3 to TRBJ2-3, with D perhaps assigned TRBD1 or TRBD2 (5 bases each). Germline V lookup: CDR1 LGHNA, CDR2 YSLEER. CDR3 length: 17 residues. Trimming took off 0 bases at V and 5 bases at J, with 18 bases between the two ends. The CDR3 is CASSQEGRRGFIDTQYF. The CDR3 DNA is TGCGCCAGCAGCCAAGAGGGGCGGAGAGGGTTCATAGATACGCAGTATTTT.

This clonotype was observed many times. This chain links TRBV12-3 or TRBV12-4 with TRBJ2-2, with TRBD2 matching 10 bases. V lost 8 bases and J lost 5; bases outside the gene matches: 5. CDR3 length: 14 amino acids. CDR3 residues: CASVWTSGTGELFF. As DNA, the CDR3 is TGTGCCAGCGTATGGACTAGCGGTACCGGGGAGCTGTTTTTT.

Details on this clonotype: Because the CDR3 is missing its conserved closing phenylalanine or tryptophan, this is likely a read error. V and J are TRBV6-2 or TRBV6-3 and TRBJ2-1; TRBD2 agrees at 8 bases. From germline, CDR1 is MNHEY and CDR2 SVGEGT. Trimming at V came to 6 bases and at J to 6 bases, leaving 7 bases not matched to a gene. The CDR3 extends over 14 amino acids. The CDR3 DNA reads TGTGCCAGCAGCACCCTCAGCGGGAGCAATGAGCAGTTCCTC. Translating gives CASSTLSGSNEQFL.

Points on this clonotype: The junction differs from germline at one of its ends, possibly a read error. The chain recombines TRBV4-3 with TRBJ2-1, with a weak D call TRBD2 (6 bases). CDR1 LGHNA and CDR2 YSLEER come from the germline V gene. The CDR3 length is 16 residues. The CDR3 is CASSQDAGSSYNEKLF. CDR3 nucleotide sequence: TGCGCCAGCAGCCAGGATGCGGGAAGCTCCTACAATGAGAAGCTCTTC.

CDR3 sequence reads: CASMGEKLFF. CDR3 nucleotide sequence: TGTGCCAGCATGGGTGAAAAACTGTTTTTT. This chain links TRBV6-5 with TRBJ1-4; D is ambiguous. CDR1 and CDR2 from the germline V gene are MNHEY and SVGAGI. The CDR3 is made up of 10 amino acids. Trimming removed 7 bases at V and 7 bases at J, with 4 bases between.

For this clonotype: At one end, the junction sequence differs from germline, possibly due to a read error. The chain has TRBV12-3 or TRBV12-4 and TRBJ2-5; D unresolved. The CDR3 covers 12 residues. The CDR3 loop is CGSKGLQEAQYF. CDR3 DNA: TGTGGCAGCAAAGGGCTTCAAGAGGCCCAGTACTTC.

A word on this clonotype: A clone one base away is much larger, so this may be a read error. J is TRBJ2-7 and V is TRBV12-3 or TRBV12-4; D may be TRBD1 or TRBD2 (6 bases each). The CDR3 contains 14 residues. The CDR3 reads CVSSPPGASYEQYF. For the CDR3, the DNA is TGTGTCAGCAGCCCTCCGGGGGCCTCCTACGAGCAGTACTTC.

About this clonotype: This may stem from a read error, because a much larger clone lies one nucleotide away. The chain combines TRBV29-1 with TRBJ2-1; D gene ambiguous. Germline CDR1 and CDR2: SQVTM and ANQGSEA. This CDR3 is built from 13 residues. The CDR3 DNA reads TGCAGCGTTCCAAATCGCTCCTACAATGAGAAGTTCTTC. Residues: CSVPNRSYNEKFF.

In regard to this clonotype: One end of the junction varies from germline; a read error may be responsible. V usage is TRBV12-3 or TRBV12-4 and J usage is TRBJ1-2; D call uncertain. The CDR3 covers 12 residues. In DNA form, the CDR3 reads TGTGCCAGCAGCCTTAGGCCTCCTGGCTACGCCTTC. Its translation is CASSLRPPGYAF.